A single sample is the source of the 4 T cell receptor beta chains below, sequenced in a study of cytomegalovirus exposure and HLA in healthy donors. 60 Vbeta and 13 Jbeta primers were used in PCR. TCRdb's table, derived via immunoSEQ multiplex PCR, lists solely in-frame clones and lacks some. The repertoire includes 200,000 or so clones, around 81% of them detected once, and about 1.9% sits in the top ten. The sequenced material came from PBMCs. These receptors were collected from a woman younger than 30 in good health and CMV-seropositive.

The chain joins TRBV9 to TRBJ2-7; no clear D gene. V was clipped by 3 bases and J by 1 base, with 11 bases between them. Germline loops: CDR1 SGDLS, CDR2 YYNGEE. The CDR3 is 14 amino acids. CDR3 sequence: CASSEAGTSYEQYF. DNA of the CDR3: TGTGCCAGCAGCGAGGCAGGAACTTCCTACGAGCAGTACTTC.

This rearrangement joins TRBV19 to TRBJ1-5; 12 bases align to TRBD1. The CDR3 loop spans 16 amino acids. Germline CDR1 reads LNHDA; CDR2 reads SQIVND (reference sequence). V dropped 7 bases and J dropped 2; count of bases not matched to a gene: 6. In DNA form, the CDR3 reads TGTGCCAGTAAGGGACAGGGGGCGCGCGGCAATCAGCCCCAGCATTTT. This encodes CASKGQGARGNQPQHF.

The rearrangement links TRBV6-5 to TRBJ2-1; D remains ambiguous. The CDR3 totals 15 residues. Germline lookup yields CDR1 MNHEY and CDR2 SVGAGI. Trimming took 0 bases from V and 3 from J, leaving 9 bases between them. The CDR3 protein is CASSYSRQLYNEQFF. In DNA form, the CDR3 reads TGTGCCAGCAGTTACTCGAGGCAGCTCTACAATGAGCAGTTCTTC.

The DNA for the CDR3 is TGTGCCAGCAGCGTAGCCCCGGGAACCACCGCGTTTAATGAAAAACTGTTTTTT. Amino acid sequence: CASSVAPGTTAFNEKLFF. J is TRBJ1-4 and V is TRBV9; D is undetermined. The length of the CDR3 is 18 residues. V was trimmed by 0 bases and J by 4 bases, leaving 19 bases between them. Germline V CDR1 and CDR2: SGDLS, YYNGEE.